The 27 T cell receptor beta chains below come from one sample, sequenced in a study of cytomegalovirus exposure and HLA in healthy donors. Primers for the PCR totalled 60 Vbeta and 13 Jbeta. Assay: immunoSEQ multiplex PCR; the TCRdb copy retains only in-frame clones and omits some. The table records fewer than 80,000 clones, 75% of them present only once. Sequenced material: PBMCs. The source of these receptors is a woman aged 40 to 50 in good health and CMV-seropositive.

This chain connects TRBV10-1 to TRBJ2-7; 7 bases line up with TRBD2. V lost 6 bases and J lost 4; bases outside the gene matches: 6. The CDR3 is made up of 13 amino acids. Looked up from germline, CDR1 is WNHNN and CDR2 is SYGVQD (reference sequence). In DNA, the CDR3 is TGCGCCAGCAGCGGGAGCGGGACTTACGAGCAGTACTTC. This translates into CASSGSGTYEQYF.

This clone was detected a few times. CDR3 in amino acids: CASSAKRGSNEKLFF. CDR3 nucleotides: TGTGCCAGTAGTGCCAAGAGAGGGTCTAATGAAAAACTGTTTTTT. The V gene is TRBV19, the J gene TRBJ1-4; D unclear. The V end lost 5 bases, the J end lost 3 bases, and 13 bases lay between the germline ends. The CDR3 loop spans 15 amino acids. Germline loops: CDR1 LNHDA, CDR2 SQIVND (reference sequence).

The chain joins TRBV5-1 to TRBJ2-3; D unclear. Per germline, CDR1 SGHRS and CDR2 YFSETQ. The V end lost 4 bases, the J end lost 5 bases, and 8 bases lay between the germline ends. The CDR3 consists of 12 residues. The CDR3 here is CASSPEKDTQYF. In DNA form, the CDR3 reads TGCGCCAGCAGCCCCGAGAAAGATACGCAGTATTTT.

This clone was seen more than once but under ten times. The chain combines TRBV7-8 with TRBJ2-2, with 12 positions matching TRBD2. Germline CDR1 and CDR2: SGHVS and FQNEAQ. The V and J ends lost 6 bases and 2 bases, in that order; junction bases with no gene match: 4. This CDR3 is built from 16 residues. The CDR3 sequence is CASRLAGGGNTGELFF. Here the CDR3 DNA reads TGTGCCAGCAGACTAGCGGGGGGCGGTAACACCGGGGAGCTGTTTTTT. The variable domain in full, with the rest retrieved from reference TRBV7-8 and TRBJ2-2, is GAGVSQSPRYKVAKRGQDVALRCDPISGHVSLFWYQQALGQGPEFLTYFQNEAQLDKSGLPSDRFFAERPEGSVSTLKIQRTQQEDSAVYLCASRLAGGGNTGELFFGEGSRLTVL.

The CDR3 nucleotides read TGTGCCAGCAGTCAATGGACTGATGCCTCGGGGGAGCAGTACTTC. Residues: CASSQWTDASGEQYF. This chain links TRBV6-6 with TRBJ2-7; maybe TRBD2 (5 bases). The CDR3 totals 15 residues. V was shortened by 5 bases and J by 7 bases, with 21 bases between the two germline ends. Germline-derived CDR1 and CDR2 are MNHNY and SVGAGI (reference sequence).

This sequence joins TRBV18 and TRBJ2-3; possibly TRBD2 for D (6 bases). The germline gives CDR1 KGHSH, CDR2 LQKENI. The length of the CDR3 is 16 residues. V lost 5 bases, J lost 6 bases, and 21 bases lay in between. DNA for the CDR3: TGTGCCAGCTCATCCGAGGGAGTAGCGGTCGGGGATACGCAGTATTTT. Translated, it gives CASSSEGVAVGDTQYF. Variable domain in full (rest from reference TRBV18 and TRBJ2-3): NAGVMQNPRHLVRRRGQEARLRCSPMKGHSHVYWYRQLPEEGLKFMVYLQKENIIDESGMPKERFSAEFPKEGPSILRIQQVVRGDSAAYFCASSSEGVAVGDTQYFGPGTRLTVL.

The chain employs TRBV7-2 and TRBJ2-1; D is perhaps TRBD2 (6 bases). Per the germline V gene, CDR1 is SGHTA and CDR2 is FQGNSA. The V and J ends lost 5 bases and 4 bases respectively, with 21 bases between them. The CDR3 consists of 17 residues. CDR3 coding DNA: TGTGCCAGCAGCCGGAGGGGTCCAGCGGGTTCTTACAATGAGCAGTTCTTC. The encoded protein is CASSRRGPAGSYNEQFF. Filled out from reference TRBV7-2 and TRBJ2-1, the complete variable domain reads GAGVSQSPSNKVTEKGKDVELRCDPISGHTALYWYRQSLGQGLEFLIYFQGNSAPDKSGLPSDRFSAERTGGSVSTLTIQRTQQEDSAVYLCASSRRGPAGSYNEQFFGPGTRLTVL.

The rearrangement links TRBV11-2 to TRBJ2-7; TRBD1 might be the D (5 bases). V dropped 7 bases and J dropped 0 bases, with 7 bases sitting between them. The CDR3 has 12 amino acids. The germline CDR1 and CDR2 sequences are SGHAT and FQNNGV. The CDR3 DNA sequence: TGTGCCAGCAAGGACAACTCCTACGAGCAGTACTTC. This codes for CASKDNSYEQYF. The full variable domain, rest sourced from reference TRBV11-2 and TRBJ2-7, is EAGVAQSPRYKIIEKRQSVAFWCNPISGHATLYWYQQILGQGPKLLIQFQNNGVVDDSQLPKDRFSAERLKGVDSTLKIQPAKLEDSAVYLCASKDNSYEQYFGPGTRLTVT.

The chain links TRBV18 to TRBJ1-1; TRBD1 matches 10 bases. CDR3 length equals 14 residues. V was clipped by 5 bases and J by 5 bases; unmatched bases: 5. Germline loops: CDR1 KGHSH, CDR2 LQKENI. The CDR3 bases are TGTGCCAGCTCATCGGACAGGGGGAAAACTGAAGCTTTCTTT. Amino acid sequence: CASSSDRGKTEAFF.

This clone was counted only a few times. The chain links TRBV9 to TRBJ1-1; D might be TRBD1 (6 bases). The CDR3 runs 17 residues. V lost 0 bases and J lost 3, with 18 bases in between. CDR1 and CDR2 from the germline V gene are SGDLS and YYNGEE. The CDR3 bases are TGTGCCAGCAGCGTAGAGTTGGGCAGACCAGGGGACACTGAAGCTTTCTTT. Translated: CASSVELGRPGDTEAFF.

V is TRBV18 and J is TRBJ2-2; D perhaps matches TRBD1 (6 bases). CDR3 length: 14 amino acids. V was clipped by 3 bases and J by 4 bases, with 9 bases between them. Germline V CDR1 and CDR2: KGHSH, LQKENI. The CDR3: CASSPGQLTGELFF. The DNA for the CDR3 is TGTGCCAGCTCACCTGGACAGCTCACCGGGGAGCTGTTTTTT. Variable domain in full (rest from reference TRBV18 and TRBJ2-2): NAGVMQNPRHLVRRRGQEARLRCSPMKGHSHVYWYRQLPEEGLKFMVYLQKENIIDESGMPKERFSAEFPKEGPSILRIQQVVRGDSAAYFCASSPGQLTGELFFGEGSRLTVL.

CDR3 in DNA: TGTGCCGCGGGACAGGACAATCAGCCCCAGCATTTT. It specifies CAAGQDNQPQHF. J is TRBJ1-5 and V is TRBV19, with 8 bases lining up with TRBD1. V dropped 11 bases and J dropped 3; count of bases not matched to a gene: 3. Germline values: CDR1 LNHDA, CDR2 SQIVND (reference sequence). This CDR3 has 12 amino acids. Looking up the rest from reference TRBV19 and TRBJ1-5 gives the full variable domain: DGGITQSPKYLFRKEGQNVTLSCEQNLNHDAMYWYRQDPGQGLRLIYYSQIVNDFQKGDIAEGYSVSREKKESFPLTVTSAQKNPTAFYLCAAGQDNQPQHFGDGTRLSIL.

The table lists this clone with a few counts. The V gene is TRBV7-9, the J gene TRBJ2-7; D is uncertain. Germline assignment: CDR1 SEHNR and CDR2 FQNEAQ (reference sequence). V was clipped by 9 bases and J by 5 bases, with 11 bases between them. The length of the CDR3 is 11 residues. The CDR3 reads CASSRGDEQYF. CDR3 bases: TGTGCCAGTTCCAGAGGAGACGAGCAGTACTTC.

This chain links TRBV9 with TRBJ1-1; unclear D gene. This CDR3 spans 16 amino acids. V dropped 4 bases and J dropped 3 bases, with 19 bases sitting between them. CDR1 is SGDLS and CDR2 is YYNGEE in the germline V gene. CDR3 amino acids: CASSPARQTLYTEAFF. The CDR3 DNA reads TGTGCCAGCAGCCCTGCCCGTCAGACTCTTTACACTGAAGCTTTCTTT.

DNA of the CDR3: TGTGCCTGGAGTGCCCGGGGGAGGCTGGCTGAAGCTTTCTTT. Its protein is CAWSARGRLAEAFF. The V and J genes are TRBV30 and TRBJ1-1, with TRBD1 as a possible D gene (5 bases). In germline, CDR1 is GTSNPN, CDR2 SVGIG (reference sequence). The length of the CDR3 is 14 residues. V lost 1 base and J lost 6, with 15 bases in between.

The V call is TRBV30, the J call TRBJ1-2, with D maybe TRBD1 (5 bases). The V end was cut by 1 base, the J end by 2 bases, with 8 bases between. The CDR3 runs 13 residues. The germline gives CDR1 GTSNPN, CDR2 SVGIG (reference sequence). The CDR3 region is CAWSEAGNYGYTF. In nucleotides, the CDR3 is TGTGCCTGGAGTGAAGCAGGGAACTATGGCTACACCTTC.

The table lists this clone with a count of one. This chain uses TRBV27 with TRBJ1-1; 7 nucleotides match TRBD1. This CDR3 region has 13 residues. CDR1 and CDR2 (germline): MNHEY, SMNVEV (reference sequence). V trimming: 6 bases; J trimming: 6 bases; junction bases outside the gene matches: 7. The CDR3 region is CASSHDRVAEAFF. The CDR3 DNA sequence: TGTGCCAGCAGCCACGACAGGGTTGCTGAAGCTTTCTTT.

The chain carries TRBV9 and TRBJ2-3; perhaps TRBD2 as D (5 bases). CDR3 length equals 15 residues. Trimming stripped 1 base from V and 7 bases from J, with 16 bases between. Germline CDR1 reads SGDLS; CDR2 reads YYNGEE. DNA for the CDR3: TGTGCCAGCAGCGTAAGCTCCCTAGCATCACATACGCAGTATTTT. Residues: CASSVSSLASHTQYF.

The gene calls are TRBV9 and TRBJ2-7, with TRBD2 as a possible D gene (5 bases). The V and J ends lost 0 bases and 7 bases respectively, with 11 bases between them. The germline gives CDR1 SGDLS, CDR2 YYNGEE. The CDR3 runs 13 residues. The CDR3 DNA follows: TGTGCCAGCAGCGTAGTAATTTCGGGAGAGCAGTACTTC. It yields the protein CASSVVISGEQYF. Using reference TRBV9 and TRBJ2-7 for the parts outside the CDR3, the full variable domain is DSGVTQTPKHLITATGQRVTLRCSPRSGDLSVYWYQQSLDQGLQFLIQYYNGEERAKGNILERFSAQQFPDLHSELNLSSLELGDSALYFCASSVVISGEQYFGPGTRLTVT.

The gene calls are TRBV25-1 and TRBJ2-7; D perhaps matches TRBD1 (6 bases). V was clipped by 1 base and J by 6 bases, with 13 bases between them. The CDR3 consists of 14 residues. Germline CDR1 MGHDK, CDR2 SYGVNS. CDR3 nucleotide sequence: TGTGCCAGCAGTGAATTGCTTTCAGGGGCCGAGCAGTACTTC. It translates to CASSELLSGAEQYF.

This clone was recorded a few times. The chain uses TRBV7-9 and TRBJ2-7; 9 positions agree with TRBD1. CDR3 length equals 16 residues. The trim removed 5 bases at V and 1 base at J, leaving 9 bases unmatched. CDR1 and CDR2 from the germline V gene are SEHNR and FQNEAQ (reference sequence). CDR3 residues: CASSPPNGQGSYEQYF. Here the CDR3 DNA reads TGTGCCAGCAGCCCCCCAAACGGACAGGGGTCCTACGAGCAGTACTTC.

The count of this clone is one. At one end, the junction sequence differs from germline, possibly due to a read error. The chain joins TRBV15 to TRBJ1-2, with 7 bases that match TRBD1. Germline CDR1 LNHNV, CDR2 YYDKDF (reference sequence). This CDR3 is 11 amino acids long. DNA of the CDR3: TGTGCCACCAGCAGAGGGACAGGTTCCCACTTC. Its protein is CATSRGTGSHF.

The rearrangement links TRBV5-8 to TRBJ1-1; D gene ambiguous. Germline CDR1 is SGHTS and CDR2 is YDEGEE. V lost 4 bases and J 1 base, leaving 14 bases between the germline ends. This CDR3 contains 15 residues. CDR3 coding DNA: TGTGCCAGCAGCCTCCTCATCGGCGGGAACACTGAAGCTTTCTTT. This translates into CASSLLIGGNTEAFF.

V usage is TRBV30 and J usage is TRBJ1-5, with D perhaps TRBD1 (5 bases). Germline V gives CDR1 GTSNPN, CDR2 SVGIG (reference sequence). This CDR3 is 15 amino acids long. The germline V and J ends were trimmed by 0 bases and 6 bases, with 15 bases remaining between them. CDR3 nucleotides: TGTGCCTGGAGTGTTCAAGGTAGGGGAGGTCAGCCCCAGCATTTT. Amino acids: CAWSVQGRGGQPQHF. Variable domain in full (rest from reference TRBV30 and TRBJ1-5): SQTIHQWPATLVQPVGSPLSLECTVEGTSNPNLYWYRQAAGRGLQLLFYSVGIGQISSEVPQNLSASRPQDRQFILSSKKLLLSDSGFYLCAWSVQGRGGQPQHFGDGTRLSIL.

The chain is built from TRBV7-2 and TRBJ1-4; 10 nucleotides align to TRBD1. V shed 5 bases, J shed 14 bases, and the junction held 8 bases outside the gene matches. The CDR3 is made up of 13 amino acids. In germline, CDR1 is SGHTA, CDR2 FQGNSA. This CDR3 reads CASSLGTGERLFF. The DNA for the CDR3 is TGTGCCAGCAGCCTGGGGACAGGGGAAAGGCTGTTTTTT.

The chain joins TRBV6-5 to TRBJ1-5; TRBD1 matches 8 bases. The germline gives CDR1 MNHEY, CDR2 SVGAGI. This CDR3 is built from 14 residues. Germline trimming cut 10 bases from V and 4 bases from J; bases unmatched to any gene: 9. CDR3 DNA: TGTGCCATCAGCCCGGGACAGGATAATCAGCCCCAGCATTTT. The encoded protein is CAISPGQDNQPQHF.

This chain joins TRBV5-1 and TRBJ2-7; D gene ambiguous. Germline V CDR1 and CDR2: SGHRS, YFSETQ. V gave up 4 bases and J gave up 3 bases, with 17 bases separating them. The CDR3 is made up of 15 amino acids. CDR3 bases: TGCGCCAGCAGCCAGAAACTGGGCGACGTCTACGAGCAGTACTTC. This codes for CASSQKLGDVYEQYF.